Below are 29 T cell receptor beta chains sequenced from a single sample in a study of OX40 agonist ivuxolimab in advanced cancers. The assay was immunoSEQ multiplex PCR, and TCRdb's table has in-frame clones only and misses some. The sample records several thousand clones, 70% being singletons. Specimen: CD4+ or CD8+ T cells sorted from blood, collected in a trial of the OX40 agonist ivuxolimab. The origin of the receptors is an adult with an advanced solid tumor such as melanoma, head and neck, liver or kidney cancer.

The chain is built from TRBV7-2 and TRBJ1-5; TRBD1 matches 9 bases. Losses at the gene ends were 5 bases for V and 8 bases for J; bases not matched to a gene: 1. CDR1 is SGHTA and CDR2 is FQGNSA in the germline V gene. This CDR3 is built from 12 residues. The CDR3 bases are TGTGCCAGCAGCCGGACAGGGGAGCCCCAGCATTTT. Its translation: CASSRTGEPQHF.

In its sample, this clone was seen a few times. The chain joins TRBV5-1 to TRBJ1-1; the D gene is possibly TRBD1 (6 bases). V was clipped by 4 bases and J by 0 bases, with 10 bases between them. Germline V CDR1 and CDR2: SGHRS, YFSETQ. The CDR3 contains 14 residues. The CDR3 sequence is CASSAGQLNTEAFF. The CDR3 DNA reads TGCGCCAGCAGCGCAGGACAGTTGAACACTGAAGCTTTCTTT. The full variable domain, in which reference TRBV5-1 and TRBJ1-1 provide the parts outside the CDR3, is KAGVTQTPRYLIKTRGQQVTLSCSPISGHRSVSWYQQTPGQGLQFLFEYFSETQRNKGNFPGRFSGRQFSNSRSEMNVSTLELGDSALYLCASSAGQLNTEAFFGQGTRLTVV.

This clone was seen at least ten times. This chain uses TRBV6-5 with TRBJ1-6; D might be TRBD1 (5 bases). The germline V gene encodes CDR1 MNHEY and CDR2 SVGAGI. The length of the CDR3 is 15 residues. V shed 4 bases and J shed 6 bases, with 13 bases lying between them. The DNA of the CDR3 is TGTGCCAGCAGTTTTAGGGACGGGGGTAATTCACCCCTCCACTTT. Protein product: CASSFRDGGNSPLHF.

This chain uses TRBV4-3 with TRBJ1-6; no firm D call. CDR1 is LGHNA and CDR2 is YSLEER in the germline V gene. Trimming took 2 bases from V and 10 from J, leaving 9 bases between them. CDR3 length: 13 residues. The CDR3 protein is CASSQSTDSPLHF. The CDR3 DNA is TGCGCCAGCAGCCAATCGACTGACTCACCCCTCCACTTT.

This clone was counted a single time. V gene TRBV9 combines with J gene TRBJ2-5; TRBD1 might be the D (6 bases). The CDR3 extends over 15 amino acids. The V gene lost 0 bases and the J gene lost 0 bases, with 9 bases spanning the gap. The germline V gene has CDR1 SGDLS and CDR2 YYNGEE. The chain's CDR3 is CASSVEGTNQETQYF. CDR3 sequence (DNA): TGTGCCAGCAGCGTAGAGGGGACAAACCAAGAGACCCAGTACTTC.

There are a few counts of this clone. The V and J genes are TRBV7-9 and TRBJ1-6; D uncertain. The V and J ends lost 4 bases and 12 bases respectively, with 22 bases between them. The germline V gene encodes CDR1 SEHNR and CDR2 FQNEAQ (reference sequence). The CDR3 contains 16 residues. The CDR3 DNA reads as TGTGCCAGCAGCTCCTTCACCAAAGACTGGTCCGGACCCCTCCACTTT. It specifies CASSSFTKDWSGPLHF.

The chain is built from TRBV9 and TRBJ1-4, with D hard to call. Per the germline V gene, CDR1 is SGDLS and CDR2 is YYNGEE. Trimming stripped 4 bases from V and 8 bases from J, with 21 bases between. The CDR3 has 16 residues. CDR3 nucleotide sequence: TGTGCCAGCAGCCAGAACCCAGGAGGTTTTCGGGAAAAACTGTTTTTT. Encoded protein: CASSQNPGGFREKLFF.

The chain joins TRBV15 to TRBJ2-3; 8 bases line up with TRBD1. The CDR3 loop spans 15 amino acids. The germline V gene encodes CDR1 LNHNV and CDR2 YYDKDF (reference sequence). V dropped 4 bases and J dropped 3; count of bases not matched to a gene: 6. The CDR3 sequence: CATSKSGGYTDTQYF. The DNA for the CDR3 is TGTGCCACCAGCAAATCAGGGGGCTATACAGATACGCAGTATTTT.

This rearrangement joins TRBV28 to TRBJ1-3, with D hard to call. Germline V lookup: CDR1 MDHEN, CDR2 SYDVKM. V dropped 2 bases and J dropped 0 bases, with 23 bases sitting between them. The CDR3 consists of 20 residues. The CDR3 sequence is CASSLGFYRPDDSSGNTIYF. DNA for the CDR3: TGTGCCAGCAGTTTAGGATTCTACCGGCCTGATGACTCCTCTGGAAACACCATATATTTT. The full variable domain, with the rest looked up from reference TRBV28 and TRBJ1-3, is DVKVTQSSRYLVKRTGEKVFLECVQDMDHENMFWYRQDPGLGLRLIYFSYDVKMKEKGDIPEGYSVSREKKERFSLILESASTNQTSMYLCASSLGFYRPDDSSGNTIYFGEGSWLTVV.

This clone was counted only a few times. V usage is TRBV5-4 and J usage is TRBJ2-1, with TRBD2 identical over 9 bases. After removal of 0 bases from V and 8 bases from J, the junction contained 3 bases not matched to a gene. The germline gives CDR1 SGHNT, CDR2 YYREEE (reference sequence). The CDR3 contains 14 residues. DNA of the CDR3: TGTGCCAGCAGCTTGGGGCGGGGGGGCTATGAGCAGTTCTTC. Its translation is CASSLGRGGYEQFF.

Judged by abundance, this clone is medium-sized. The chain carries TRBV5-1 and TRBJ2-7, with 7 nucleotides matching TRBD2. The CDR3 loop spans 14 amino acids. The germline V gene has CDR1 SGHRS and CDR2 YFSETQ. V was clipped by 2 bases and J by 1 base; unmatched bases: 3. The CDR3 sequence: CASSFSAGSYEQYF. The CDR3 DNA reads TGCGCCAGCAGCTTCTCAGCGGGGTCCTACGAGCAGTACTTC.

The genes are TRBV4-3 and TRBJ1-6; 7 bases line up with TRBD1. The CDR3 extends over 13 amino acids. Germline V gene sequence: CDR1 LGHNA, CDR2 YSLEER. Trimming cost V 3 bases and J 7 bases; bases outside gene matches: 0. CDR3 protein: CASSQTGNSPLHF. CDR3 nucleotide sequence: TGCGCCAGCAGCCAGACAGGGAATTCACCCCTCCACTTT.

The CDR3 spells CASSQGPRTAGSTYGYTF. CDR3 nucleotide sequence: TGCGCCAGCAGCCAAGGTCCTCGGACAGCGGGATCTACCTATGGCTACACCTTC. The chain uses TRBV4-1 and TRBJ1-2; D is perhaps TRBD1 (6 bases). V lost 1 base to trimming and J lost 4 bases, with 22 bases between them. This CDR3 contains 18 residues. Germline CDR1 reads MGHRA; CDR2 reads YSYEKL.

The gene calls are TRBV9 and TRBJ1-2; tentative D call: TRBD1 (6 bases). Germline values: CDR1 SGDLS, CDR2 YYNGEE. The CDR3 contains 15 residues. V was cut by 5 bases and J by 4 bases, with 18 bases left in between. The DNA of the CDR3 is TGTGCCAGCAGTCCCTTTGGGGGGGCGGGCTATGGCTACACCTTC. Amino acid sequence: CASSPFGGAGYGYTF.

This clone has just one count. The V call is TRBV9, the J call TRBJ2-6; TRBD1 is a possible D gene (6 bases). CDR1 SGDLS and CDR2 YYNGEE come from the germline V gene. V was shortened by 4 bases and J by 0 bases, with 11 bases between the two germline ends. The CDR3 spans 16 residues. The CDR3 is CASSMDSYSGANVLTF. The CDR3 nucleotides read TGTGCCAGCAGCATGGACAGTTACTCTGGGGCCAACGTCCTGACTTTC.

The J gene is TRBJ2-7, the V gene TRBV12-2; the tabulated D call, TRBD1, remains unverified against the DNA. TRBV12-2 is classified as a pseudogene. The CDR3 extends over 15 amino acids. In DNA form, the CDR3 reads TGTGCAAGTCGCCCCAACCCGGGACAGCAATACGAGCAGTACTTC. It codes for CASRPNPGQQYEQYF.

The table lists this clone with a few counts. This same CDR3 is encoded by further DNA sequences in the sample. The CDR3 nucleotides read TGTGCCAGCAGCGTAGGGCAGGGGGCCTACGAGCAGTACTTC. As protein: CASSVGQGAYEQYF. The rearrangement links TRBV9 to TRBJ2-7; TRBD1 matches 7 bases. Trimming at V came to 0 bases and at J to 2 bases, leaving 2 bases not matched to a gene. CDR3 size: 14 residues. Germline V gene data show CDR1 as SGDLS and CDR2 as YYNGEE. The full variable domain, completed using reference TRBV9 and TRBJ2-7, is DSGVTQTPKHLITATGQRVTLRCSPRSGDLSVYWYQQSLDQGLQFLIQYYNGEERAKGNILERFSAQQFPDLHSELNLSSLELGDSALYFCASSVGQGAYEQYFGPGTRLTVT.

In DNA, the CDR3 is TGCAGCGTTGAAGATTGGGGAAAGGCCCAGTACTTC. As protein: CSVEDWGKAQYF. V usage is TRBV29-1 and J usage is TRBJ2-5; no definite D call. The CDR3 has 12 amino acids. V lost 0 bases to trimming and J lost 9 bases, with 11 bases between them. Germline V CDR1 and CDR2: SQVTM, ANQGSEA.

This clone was picked up one time. The V and J genes are TRBV10-3 and TRBJ2-5; D remains unclear. Germline-derived CDR1 and CDR2 are ENHRY and SYGVKD. V was trimmed by 2 bases and J by 5 bases, leaving 6 bases between them. This CDR3 comprises 12 residues. The CDR3 nucleotides are TGTGCCATCAGTGAGGGTGCGGAGACCCAGTACTTC. This sequence encodes CAISEGAETQYF.

The V and J genes are TRBV7-9 and TRBJ2-7, with 11 bases aligning to TRBD1. V gave up 1 base and J gave up 3 bases; unmatched junction bases: 5. The CDR3 spans 16 residues. Per germline, CDR1 SEHNR and CDR2 FQNEAQ (reference sequence). CDR3 DNA sequence: TGTGCCAGCAGCTTAGACGACGGGACAGGGGGCTACGAGCAGTACTTC. This encodes CASSLDDGTGGYEQYF.

This sequence joins TRBV7-2 and TRBJ2-2; D not certain. This CDR3 region has 12 residues. Germline assignment: CDR1 SGHTA and CDR2 FQGNSA. The V end lost 3 bases, the J end lost 7 bases, and 6 bases lay between the germline ends. Written as DNA, the CDR3 is TGTGCCAGCAGCTTCAGGAACGGGGAGCTGTTTTTT. This codes for CASSFRNGELFF.

Comments on this clone: The same CDR3 is also encoded by other DNA sequences in this sample. V and J are TRBV6-5 and TRBJ2-2; the match to TRBD1 covers 8 bases. The CDR3 is 14 amino acids. Per the germline V gene, CDR1 is MNHEY and CDR2 is SVGAGI. The V segment lost 0 bases and the J segment 6 bases; nucleotides outside the gene matches: 0. CDR3 amino acids: CASSYSQGAGELFF. As DNA, the CDR3 is TGTGCCAGCAGTTACTCACAGGGGGCCGGGGAGCTGTTTTTT.

The chain couples TRBV4-1 to TRBJ2-2; D remains ambiguous. This CDR3 contains 16 residues. The germline V gene has CDR1 MGHRA and CDR2 YSYEKL. V lost 3 bases to trimming and J lost 4 bases, with 15 bases between them. CDR3: CASSQLKDLGTGELFF. The CDR3 DNA sequence: TGCGCCAGCAGCCAGCTTAAGGATTTGGGCACCGGGGAGCTGTTTTTT.

The chain employs TRBV12-5 and TRBJ2-3; D is uncertain. Germline V CDR1 and CDR2: LGHNT, FRNRAP. This CDR3 has 13 amino acids. V lost 1 base and J 5 bases, leaving 7 bases between the germline ends. The CDR3 is CASGLGDLDTQYF. The CDR3 nucleotides are TGTGCTAGTGGTTTGGGAGATTTAGATACGCAGTATTTT.

The chain carries TRBV9 and TRBJ2-1; D possibly uses TRBD1 or TRBD2 (5 bases each). The CDR3 has 15 residues. The V and J ends lost 3 bases and 8 bases respectively, with 18 bases between them. Germline CDR1 SGDLS, CDR2 YYNGEE. The CDR3, as DNA: TGTGCCAGCAGCGCGGGGCTAGGGGAATGGGATGAGCAGTTCTTC. This gives the protein CASSAGLGEWDEQFF. The full variable domain, in which reference TRBV9 and TRBJ2-1 provide the parts outside the CDR3, is DSGVTQTPKHLITATGQRVTLRCSPRSGDLSVYWYQQSLDQGLQFLIQYYNGEERAKGNILERFSAQQFPDLHSELNLSSLELGDSALYFCASSAGLGEWDEQFFGPGTRLTVL.

The chain links TRBV5-4 to TRBJ2-1; TRBD1 is a possible D gene (6 bases). CDR1 and CDR2 from the germline V gene are SGHNT and YYREEE (reference sequence). Trimming removed 3 bases at V and 3 bases at J, with 10 bases between. There are 14 residues in the CDR3. Written as DNA, the CDR3 is TGTGCCAGCAGCTCCACAGGGTTCTACAATGAGCAGTTCTTC. It codes for CASSSTGFYNEQFF.

The V and J genes are TRBV7-9 and TRBJ1-1; D is unclear. CDR3 length equals 13 residues. The V gene lost 1 base and the J gene lost 4 bases, with 7 bases spanning the gap. Germline assignment: CDR1 SEHNR and CDR2 FQNEAQ (reference sequence). CDR3 nucleotide sequence: TGTGCCAGCAGCTTAGGGGCAGTCACTGAAGCTTTCTTT. Amino acid sequence: CASSLGAVTEAFF.

Remarks on this clone: Other DNA sequences from this sample encode an identical CDR3 as well. Here the CDR3 reads CASSYSQGAGELFF. CDR3 coding DNA: TGTGCCAGCAGTTACTCGCAGGGGGCCGGGGAGCTGTTTTTT. The chain combines TRBV6-5 with TRBJ2-2; TRBD1 agrees at 7 bases. The V gene's germline CDR1 is MNHEY and CDR2 SVGAGI. Trimming cost V 0 bases and J 6 bases; bases outside gene matches: 1. This CDR3 spans 14 amino acids.

This chain joins TRBV5-6 and TRBJ1-5, with D unresolved. The germline CDR1 and CDR2 sequences are SGHDT and YYEEEE. V dropped 3 bases and J dropped 5 bases, with 6 bases sitting between them. This CDR3 spans 12 amino acids. This CDR3 is CASSSRDQPQHF. Here the CDR3 DNA reads TGTGCCAGCAGCTCAAGGGATCAGCCCCAGCATTTT.